This T cell receptor (beta chain) appears in the sequencing data of a study of control samples from healthy donors and cancer patients (dated by TCRdb to about 2020). The CDR3 spans 18 residues, from the cysteine through the phenylalanine. Only the CDR3 region is kept as DNA, spanning 54 bases read in frame from base 1. V is clipped by 6 bases and J by 1 base, and the sequence between their germline boundaries is 21 bases long. The germline V gene (reference sequence) supplies CDR1 MNHEY and CDR2 SMNVEV. This clone was detected only once. Its antigen remains unidentified. No base-level quality is on record; no much larger clone is a single base apart. The method was the immunoSEQ multiplex PCR assay. Not all clones reach the TCRdb copy of this immuneACCESS table, which keeps in-frame sequences only. Checked studies attribute under half of the gap to unresolved V genes and leave the rest unexplained. Counted in this sample were 98,000 or so clones; around four fifths of them appeared once. The ten largest clones capture about 5.9% of the sample.

The V and J segments used are TRBV27 and TRBJ2-2; matching of 6 bases hints at TRBD2 as the D gene. Sequencing was done on a sample of blood. The sequence was collected from a young man in good health. In nucleotide form, the sequence is TGTGCCAGCAGGCCCGGGGGATGGGGGAATTTGAACACCGGGGAGCTGTTTTTT. It translates to CASRPGGWGNLNTGELFF.